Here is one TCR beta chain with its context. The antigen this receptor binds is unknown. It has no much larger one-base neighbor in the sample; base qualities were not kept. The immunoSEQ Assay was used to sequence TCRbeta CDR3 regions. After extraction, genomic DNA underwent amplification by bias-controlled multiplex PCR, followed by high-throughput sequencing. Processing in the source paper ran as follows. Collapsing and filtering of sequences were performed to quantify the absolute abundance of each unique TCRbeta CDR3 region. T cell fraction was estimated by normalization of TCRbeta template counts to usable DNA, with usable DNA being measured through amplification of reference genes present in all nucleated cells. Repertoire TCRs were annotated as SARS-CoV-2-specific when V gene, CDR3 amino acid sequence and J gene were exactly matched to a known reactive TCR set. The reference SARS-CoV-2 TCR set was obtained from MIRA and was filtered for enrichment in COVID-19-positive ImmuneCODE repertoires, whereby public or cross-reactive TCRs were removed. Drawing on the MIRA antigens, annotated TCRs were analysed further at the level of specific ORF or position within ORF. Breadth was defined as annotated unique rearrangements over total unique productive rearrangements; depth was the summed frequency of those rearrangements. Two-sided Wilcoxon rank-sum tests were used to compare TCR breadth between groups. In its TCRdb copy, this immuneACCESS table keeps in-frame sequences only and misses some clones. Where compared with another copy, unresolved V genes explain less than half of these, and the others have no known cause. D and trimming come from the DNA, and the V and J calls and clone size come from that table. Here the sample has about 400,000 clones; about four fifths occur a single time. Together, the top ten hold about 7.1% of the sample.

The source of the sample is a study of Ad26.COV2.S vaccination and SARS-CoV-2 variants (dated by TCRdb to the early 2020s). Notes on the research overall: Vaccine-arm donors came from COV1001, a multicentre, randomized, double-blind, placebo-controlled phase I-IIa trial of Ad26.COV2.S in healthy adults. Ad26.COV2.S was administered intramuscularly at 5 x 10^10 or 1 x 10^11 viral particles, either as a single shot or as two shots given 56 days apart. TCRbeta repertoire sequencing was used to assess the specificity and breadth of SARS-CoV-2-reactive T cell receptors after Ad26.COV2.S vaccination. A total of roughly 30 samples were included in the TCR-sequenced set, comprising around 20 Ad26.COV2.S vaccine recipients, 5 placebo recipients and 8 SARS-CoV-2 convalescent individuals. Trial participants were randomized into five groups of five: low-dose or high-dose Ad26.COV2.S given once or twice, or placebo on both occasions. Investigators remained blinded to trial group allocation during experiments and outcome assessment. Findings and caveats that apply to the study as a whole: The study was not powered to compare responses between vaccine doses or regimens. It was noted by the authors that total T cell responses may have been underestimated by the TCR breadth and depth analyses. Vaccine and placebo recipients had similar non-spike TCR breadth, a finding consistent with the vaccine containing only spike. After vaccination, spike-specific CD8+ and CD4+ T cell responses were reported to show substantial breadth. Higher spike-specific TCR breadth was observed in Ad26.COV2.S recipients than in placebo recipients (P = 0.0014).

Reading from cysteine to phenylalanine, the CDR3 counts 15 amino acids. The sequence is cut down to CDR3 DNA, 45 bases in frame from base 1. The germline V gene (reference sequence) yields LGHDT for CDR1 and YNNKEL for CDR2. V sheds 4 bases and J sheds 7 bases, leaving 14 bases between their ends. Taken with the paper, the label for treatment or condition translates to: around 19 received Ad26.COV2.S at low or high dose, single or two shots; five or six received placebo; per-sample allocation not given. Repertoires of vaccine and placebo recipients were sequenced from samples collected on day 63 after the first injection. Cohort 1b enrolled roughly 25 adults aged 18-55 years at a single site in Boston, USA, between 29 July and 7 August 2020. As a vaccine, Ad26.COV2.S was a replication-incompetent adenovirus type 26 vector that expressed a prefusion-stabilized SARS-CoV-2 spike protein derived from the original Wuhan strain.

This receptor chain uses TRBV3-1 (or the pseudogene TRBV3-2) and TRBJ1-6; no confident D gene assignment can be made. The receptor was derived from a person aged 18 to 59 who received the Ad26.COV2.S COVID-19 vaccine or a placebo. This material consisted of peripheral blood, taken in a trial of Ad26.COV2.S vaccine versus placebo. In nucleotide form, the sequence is TGTGCCAGCAGCCCAGAGGACCGGAGAAATTCACCCCTCCACTTT. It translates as CASSPEDRRNSPLHF.